The clone carrying this T cell receptor beta chain showed up just a few times. The antigen remains unidentified. V shed 0 bases and J shed 11 bases, with 9 bases lying between them. This CDR3 is built from 12 residues. CDR1 and CDR2 (germline): SGHRS, YFSETQ. This specimen belongs to a study of T-cell reconstitution after alpha-beta-depleted transplantation in children. Findings and caveats of the study: The study reportedly traced alpha-beta T cells about two months after transplant to several hundred expanded graft clones.

Unique molecular identifiers featured in how the TCRbeta library was prepared. A single record per CDR3 protein comes from TCRdb applying MiXCR to the PCR reads. The sample includes 600,000 to 700,000 distinct CDR3 sequences, roughly 13% of them seen just once. The sequenced sample was PBMCs, obtained before TCRalphabeta/CD19-depleted stem cell transplant. The receptor comes from a girl aged 2-15 years with congenital amegakaryocytic thrombocytopenia, due to receive a stem cell transplant. V and J are TRBV5-1 and TRBJ2-1, with no clear D. For the CDR3, the DNA is TGCGCCAGCAGCTTGGCCAGCGATAAGCAGTTCTTC. This translates into CASSLASDKQFF.